These T cell receptor beta chains were read from a single sample in a study of vaccination and CD4 T cells after COVID-19. Their antigens remain unidentified. TCRdb re-called the PCR reads with MiXCR, one entry per CDR3 protein. In the table there are some 14,000 distinct CDR3 sequences, 20% to 30% of which are singletons. The sequences come from CD4+ T cells from blood, cultured in vitro, collected after SARS-CoV-2 vaccination. The receptors originated from a human donor who had recovered from COVID-19. Both conserved end residues are part of each CDR3. A D gene is named only where the DNA matches it firmly. A clone size is listed for some rows: how often the clone was seen (once, few, many), or a class if it is expanded.

TRBV28	TRBJ2-6	.	.	CASTSGANVLTF	TGTGCCAGCACATCTGGGGCCAACGTCCTGACTTTC
TRBV12-3/TRBV12-4	TRBJ2-3	TRBD2	few	CASSPGLAGTDTQYF	TGTGCCAGCAGTCCAGGGCTAGCGGGCACAGATACGCAGTATTTT
TRBV2	TRBJ2-7	.	.	CASSGGEGSYEQYF	TGTGCCAGCAGTGGAGGGGAAGGGAGCTACGAGCAGTACTTC
TRBV5-1	TRBJ2-3	.	few	CASSLRDTQYF	TGCGCCAGCAGCTTGCGAGATACGCAGTATTTT
TRBV7-2	TRBJ1-1	.	few	CASSLEGAMNTEAFF	TGTGCCAGCAGCTTAGAGGGAGCCATGAACACTGAAGCTTTCTTT
TRBV11-1	TRBJ2-7	.	few	CASSPPPLRVRTYEQYF	TGTGCCAGCAGCCCCCCCCCGCTGCGGGTACGGACCTACGAGCAGTACTTC
TRBV7-2	TRBJ2-2	.	.	CASSLGAGELFF	TGTGCCAGCAGCTTGGGGGCCGGGGAGCTGTTTTTT
TRBV20-1	TRBJ2-7	TRBD2	.	CSARDWPPSGRGSSYEQYF	TGCAGTGCTAGAGATTGGCCCCCCAGCGGGAGGGGTAGCTCCTACGAGCAGTACTTC
TRBV6-2/TRBV6-3	TRBJ2-7	TRBD1	few	CASSYTGTGREQYF	TGTGCCAGCAGTTACACCGGGACAGGGCGTGAGCAGTACTTC
TRBV24-1	TRBJ2-1	TRBD2	.	CATSEQTSGSGNEQFF	TGTGCCACCAGTGAACAGACTAGCGGGAGTGGCAATGAGCAGTTCTTC
TRBV2	TRBJ1-3	.	.	CASKGSSGNTIYF	TGTGCCAGCAAAGGGAGCTCTGGAAACACCATATATTTT
TRBV10-3	TRBJ2-3	.	.	CAIRGSVTSTDTQYF	TGTGCCATCAGGGGATCAGTTACTAGCACAGATACGCAGTATTTT
TRBV29-1	TRBJ1-4	TRBD1	.	CSFYATGGGEKLFF	TGCAGCTTTTATGCGACAGGGGGCGGTGAAAAACTGTTTTTT
TRBV20-1	TRBJ1-1	.	few	CSARQVNTEAFF	TGCAGTGCTAGACAAGTGAACACTGAAGCTTTCTTT
TRBV9	TRBJ1-2	TRBD1	once	CASSVAPPTGGLYGYTF	TGTGCCAGCAGCGTAGCCCCTCCGACAGGGGGCCTCTATGGCTACACCTTC
TRBV29-1	TRBJ2-3	.	few	CSVHSWGGTDTQYF	TGCAGCGTACACAGTTGGGGTGGCACAGATACGCAGTATTTT
TRBV20-1	TRBJ1-1	.	few	CSARDGSTNTEAFF	TGCAGTGCTAGAGATGGGTCGACCAACACTGAAGCTTTCTTT
TRBV7-2	TRBJ2-7	.	medium-sized	CASSLGRPMNEQYF	TGTGCCAGCAGCCTAGGACGGCCTATGAACGAGCAGTACTTC
TRBV5-1	TRBJ1-6	TRBD1	.	CASSGGQGHSPLHF	TGCGCCAGCAGCGGGGGACAGGGCCATTCACCCCTCCACTTT
TRBV12-3/TRBV12-4	TRBJ2-5	.	.	CASSLPSPETQYF	TGTGCCAGCAGTTTACCGTCCCCGGAGACCCAGTACTTC
TRBV27	TRBJ2-7	.	few	CASSLSPQNSYEQYF	TGTGCCAGCAGTTTATCGCCCCAGAACTCCTACGAGCAGTACTTC
TRBV20-1	TRBJ2-1	.	few	CSVCNIRYDSSYNEQFF	TGCAGTGTGTGTAACATCCGCTACGACAGCTCCTACAATGAGCAGTTCTTC
TRBV19	TRBJ1-5	.	medium-sized	CASTPVEGRTPQHF	TGTGCCAGTACCCCGGTCGAGGGGCGGACTCCCCAGCATTTT
TRBV20-1	TRBJ2-7	.	.	CSARDLKGEQYF	TGCAGTGCTAGAGATCTTAAGGGGGAGCAGTACTTC
TRBV6-2/TRBV6-3	TRBJ2-7	TRBD1	.	CASSYGGTGDYEQYF	TGTGCCAGCAGTTACGGAGGGACAGGAGACTACGAGCAGTACTTC
TRBV19	TRBJ1-2	TRBD1	few	CASSIDRVAFGLSMATDYTF	TGTGCCAGTAGTATTGACAGGGTCGCATTCGGACTTTCTATGGCTACTGACTACACCTTC
TRBV6-1	TRBJ1-2	.	few	CASSELGVAFYGYTF	TGTGCCAGCAGTGAACTAGGGGTAGCCTTCTATGGCTACACCTTC
TRBV28	TRBJ2-7	TRBD2	.	CASRRRGYSGDSYERYF	TGTGCCAGCAGACGTAGGGGGTATAGCGGGGACTCCTACGAGCGGTACTTC
TRBV7-2	TRBJ1-5	.	.	CASSGTNQPQHF	TGTGCCAGCAGCGGGACTAATCAGCCCCAGCATTTT
TRBV7-2	TRBJ1-2	.	.	CASRLSLEVNYGYTF	TGTGCCAGCAGACTCTCACTCGAGGTTAACTATGGCTACACCTTC
TRBV4-3	TRBJ2-2	.	.	CASSHRANTLNTGELFF	TGCGCCAGCAGCCACAGGGCCAACACCCTAAACACCGGGGAGCTGTTTTTT
TRBV20-1	TRBJ1-1	.	few	CRSPLNTEAFF	TGCAGATCCCCTCTGAACACTGAAGCTTTCTTT
TRBV18	TRBJ2-7	TRBD1	few	CASSRQGQTREQYF	TGTGCCAGCTCACGTCAGGGACAGACCCGAGAGCAGTACTTC
TRBV7-2	TRBJ2-2	.	.	CASSFLALSVSGPGELFF	TGTGCCAGCAGCTTCCTTGCGTTATCGGTTTCAGGGCCCGGGGAGCTGTTTTTT
TRBV7-2	TRBJ2-1	.	.	CASSLDPTDNNEQFF	TGTGCCAGCAGCCTAGATCCGACAGACAACAATGAGCAGTTCTTC
TRBV19	TRBJ1-4	.	.	CASTGGSANEKLFF	TGTGCCAGTACCGGGGGTTCGGCTAATGAAAAACTGTTTTTT
TRBV19	TRBJ2-1	TRBD2	.	CASSIEAGGSYNEQFF	TGTGCCAGTAGTATAGAGGCGGGAGGCTCCTACAATGAGCAGTTCTTC
TRBV19	TRBJ2-1	TRBD2	.	CASSVGESSGSRGNEQFF	TGTGCCAGTAGTGTCGGGGAGTCAAGCGGGAGCCGAGGGAATGAGCAGTTCTTC